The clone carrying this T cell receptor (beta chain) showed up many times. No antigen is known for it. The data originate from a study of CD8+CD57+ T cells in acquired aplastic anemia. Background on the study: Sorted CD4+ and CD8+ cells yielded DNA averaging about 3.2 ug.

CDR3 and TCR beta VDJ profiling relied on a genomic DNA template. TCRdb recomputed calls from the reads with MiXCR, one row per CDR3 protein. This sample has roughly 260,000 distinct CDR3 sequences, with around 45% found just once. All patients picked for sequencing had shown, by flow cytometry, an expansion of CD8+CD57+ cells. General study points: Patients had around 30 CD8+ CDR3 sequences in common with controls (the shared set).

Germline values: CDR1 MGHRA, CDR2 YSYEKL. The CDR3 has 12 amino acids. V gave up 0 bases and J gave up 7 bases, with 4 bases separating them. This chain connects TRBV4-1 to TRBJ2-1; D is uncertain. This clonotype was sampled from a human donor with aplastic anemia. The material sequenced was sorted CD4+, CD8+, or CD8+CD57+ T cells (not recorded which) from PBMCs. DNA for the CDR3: TGCGCCAGCAGCCAAGATCGTAATGAGCAGTTCTTC. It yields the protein CASSQDRNEQFF.